The 8 T cell receptor beta chains listed next were all sequenced from one sample in a study of cytomegalovirus exposure and HLA in healthy donors. The PCR contained 60 Vbeta and 13 Jbeta primers. The data were produced by immunoSEQ multiplex PCR, yet TCRdb's version contains in-frame clones alone and is incomplete. In the table there are tens of thousands of clones, approximately 78% of which are singletons. Sequenced: PBMCs. These receptors were taken from a male donor in good health and CMV-seropositive.

The chain employs TRBV6-1 and TRBJ1-5, with 9 nucleotides matching TRBD1. The CDR3 covers 14 residues. Trimming took 2 bases from V and 5 from J; bases not matched to a gene: 1. Germline V gene lookup returns CDR1 MNHNS and CDR2 SASEGT. The CDR3 DNA reads TGTGCCAGCAGTGAATGGGACAGGGATCAGCCCCAGCATTTT. Amino acids: CASSEWDRDQPQHF.

The genes are TRBV5-1 and TRBJ1-4, with TRBD1 matching 7 bases. CDR3 length: 15 residues. The trim removed 5 bases at V and 10 bases at J, leaving 14 bases unmatched. Germline assignment: CDR1 SGHRS and CDR2 YFSETQ. The DNA for the CDR3 is TGCGCCAGCAGTTTGCGACCTGGGACAGATGGAAAACTGTTTTTT. Encoded protein: CASSLRPGTDGKLFF.

This clone has only a few counts. Within the sample, other DNA sequences also encode this same CDR3. The rearrangement links TRBV28 to TRBJ2-5; TRBD1 aligns across 9 bases. Germline CDR1 reads MDHEN; CDR2 reads SYDVKM. The CDR3 is 14 amino acids. The junction had 3 bases not matched to a gene; V was cut back by 5 bases and J by 2 bases. Here the CDR3 DNA reads TGTGCCAGCAGTACCGGGACAGGGCAAGAGACCCAGTACTTC. This translates into CASSTGTGQETQYF.

The rearrangement joins TRBV27 to TRBJ1-3; TRBD1 is a possible D gene (6 bases). This CDR3 comprises 14 residues. V lost 5 bases to trimming and J lost 0 bases, with 8 bases between them. The germline V gene encodes CDR1 MNHEY and CDR2 SMNVEV (reference sequence). CDR3 in DNA: TGTGCCAGCAGTGGGGGGGCCTCTGGAAACACCATATATTTT. The encoded protein is CASSGGASGNTIYF.

This clone showed up just a few times. V gene TRBV28 combines with J gene TRBJ2-3; 7 positions agree with TRBD1. Per the germline V gene, CDR1 is MDHEN and CDR2 is SYDVKM. The CDR3 is 15 amino acids. V trimming: 3 bases; J trimming: 2 bases; junction bases outside the gene matches: 5. The CDR3 DNA reads TGTGCCAGCAGTTTGGACAGGAGCTACACAGATACGCAGTATTTT. It yields the protein CASSLDRSYTDTQYF. The variable domain in full, completed from reference TRBV28 and TRBJ2-3, reads DVKVTQSSRYLVKRTGEKVFLECVQDMDHENMFWYRQDPGLGLRLIYFSYDVKMKEKGDIPEGYSVSREKKERFSLILESASTNQTSMYLCASSLDRSYTDTQYFGPGTRLTVL.

This clone appeared once. V is TRBV28 and J is TRBJ2-3, with TRBD2 identical over 10 bases. Losses at the gene ends were 2 bases for V and 2 bases for J; bases not matched to a gene: 1. CDR1 and CDR2 (germline): MDHEN, SYDVKM. There are 15 residues in the CDR3. CDR3 amino acids: CASSLGLAATDTQYF. Here the CDR3 DNA reads TGTGCCAGCAGTTTAGGACTAGCGGCCACAGATACGCAGTATTTT.

The chain links TRBV20-1 to TRBJ2-7; D not certain. The germline CDR1 and CDR2 sequences are DFQATT and SNEGSKA (reference sequence). V dropped 0 bases and J dropped 3 bases, with 3 bases sitting between them. The CDR3 contains 11 residues. DNA of the CDR3: TGCAGTGCTAGAGATATCTACGAGCAGTACTTC. This encodes CSARDIYEQYF.

On this clone itself: At one boundary the junction diverges from the germline segment, which might be a read error. The V and J genes are TRBV27 and TRBJ2-1; D might be TRBD1 (6 bases). This CDR3 has 14 residues. From germline, CDR1 is MNHEY and CDR2 SMNVEV (reference sequence). Here the CDR3 DNA reads TGTGCCAGCAGCCTCGGACAGACCTACAGTGAGCAGTTCTTC. Amino acids: CASSLGQTYSEQFF.